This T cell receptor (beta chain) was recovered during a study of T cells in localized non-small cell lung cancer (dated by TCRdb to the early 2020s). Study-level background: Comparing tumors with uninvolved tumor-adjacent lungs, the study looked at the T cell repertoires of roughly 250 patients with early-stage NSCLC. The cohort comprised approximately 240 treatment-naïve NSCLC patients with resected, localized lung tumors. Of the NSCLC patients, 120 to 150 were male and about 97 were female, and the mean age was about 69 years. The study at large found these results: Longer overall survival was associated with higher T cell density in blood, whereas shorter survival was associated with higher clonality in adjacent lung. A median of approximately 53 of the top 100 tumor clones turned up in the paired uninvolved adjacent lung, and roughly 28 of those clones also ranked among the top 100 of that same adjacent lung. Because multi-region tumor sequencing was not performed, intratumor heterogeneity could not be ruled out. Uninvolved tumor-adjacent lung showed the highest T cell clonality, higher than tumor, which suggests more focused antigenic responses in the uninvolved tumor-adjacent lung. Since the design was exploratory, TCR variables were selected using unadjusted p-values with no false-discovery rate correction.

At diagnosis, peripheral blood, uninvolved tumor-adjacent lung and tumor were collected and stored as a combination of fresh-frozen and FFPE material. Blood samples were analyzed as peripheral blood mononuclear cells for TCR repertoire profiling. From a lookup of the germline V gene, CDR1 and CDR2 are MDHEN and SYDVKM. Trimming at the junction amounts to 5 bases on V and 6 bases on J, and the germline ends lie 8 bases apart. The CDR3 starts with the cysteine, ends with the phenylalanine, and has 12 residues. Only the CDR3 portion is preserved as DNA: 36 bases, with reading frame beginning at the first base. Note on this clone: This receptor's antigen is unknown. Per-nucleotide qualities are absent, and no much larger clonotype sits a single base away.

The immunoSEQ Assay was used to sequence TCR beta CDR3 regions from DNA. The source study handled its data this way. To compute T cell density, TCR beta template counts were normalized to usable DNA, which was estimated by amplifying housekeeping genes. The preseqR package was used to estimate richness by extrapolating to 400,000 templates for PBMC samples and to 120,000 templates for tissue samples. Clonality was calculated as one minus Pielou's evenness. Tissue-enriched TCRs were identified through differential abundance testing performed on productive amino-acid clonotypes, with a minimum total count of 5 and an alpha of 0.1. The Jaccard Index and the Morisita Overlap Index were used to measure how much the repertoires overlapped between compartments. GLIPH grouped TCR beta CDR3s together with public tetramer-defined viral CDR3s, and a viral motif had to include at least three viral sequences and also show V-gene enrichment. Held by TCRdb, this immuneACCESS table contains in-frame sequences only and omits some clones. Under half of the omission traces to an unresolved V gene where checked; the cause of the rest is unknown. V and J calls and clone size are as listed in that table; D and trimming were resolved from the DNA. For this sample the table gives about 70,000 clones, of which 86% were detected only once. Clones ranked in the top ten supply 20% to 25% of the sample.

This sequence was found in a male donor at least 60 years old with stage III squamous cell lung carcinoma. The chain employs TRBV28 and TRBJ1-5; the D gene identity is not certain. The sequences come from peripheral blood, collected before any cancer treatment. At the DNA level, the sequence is TGTGCCAGCAGTCCAGGAGGTCAGCCCCAGCATTTT. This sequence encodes CASSPGGQPQHF.